This TCR beta chain comes out of a study of Graves' ophthalmopathy and Graves' hyperthyroidism. The CDR3 is 18 amino acids. CDR1 and CDR2 (germline): LGHNT, FRNRAP. V trimming: 7 bases; J trimming: 5 bases; junction bases outside the gene matches: 19. Beta-chain TCR CDR3 regions were amplified from RNA transcripts. First-round RT-PCR with HTBI primers preceded a second-round multiplex PCR. Each CDR3 protein is one row after TCRdb ran MiXCR on the multiplex PCR reads. The sample records hundreds of thousands of distinct CDR3 sequences, over 20% being singletons. Absence of ophthalmopathy within 18 months of follow-up defined stable hyperthyroidism.

Input material: peripheral blood. This receptor was taken from a woman under 30 with stable Graves' hyperthyroidism. Some clones in this sample may be carry-over from other donors' samples. The genes are TRBV12-5 and TRBJ1-5; TRBD1 matches 8 bases. The CDR3 loop is CASDPPPPTGVKDQPQHF. The CDR3 DNA reads TGTGCTAGTGATCCCCCGCCACCGACAGGGGTTAAAGATCAGCCCCAGCATTTT. Full variable domain (outside the CDR3, taken from reference TRBV12-5 and TRBJ1-5): DARVTQTPRHKVTEMGQEVTMRCQPILGHNTVFWYRQTMMQGLELLAYFRNRAPLDDSGMPKDRFSAEMPDATLATLKIQPSEPRDSAVYFCASDPPPPTGVKDQPQHFGDGTRLSIL.